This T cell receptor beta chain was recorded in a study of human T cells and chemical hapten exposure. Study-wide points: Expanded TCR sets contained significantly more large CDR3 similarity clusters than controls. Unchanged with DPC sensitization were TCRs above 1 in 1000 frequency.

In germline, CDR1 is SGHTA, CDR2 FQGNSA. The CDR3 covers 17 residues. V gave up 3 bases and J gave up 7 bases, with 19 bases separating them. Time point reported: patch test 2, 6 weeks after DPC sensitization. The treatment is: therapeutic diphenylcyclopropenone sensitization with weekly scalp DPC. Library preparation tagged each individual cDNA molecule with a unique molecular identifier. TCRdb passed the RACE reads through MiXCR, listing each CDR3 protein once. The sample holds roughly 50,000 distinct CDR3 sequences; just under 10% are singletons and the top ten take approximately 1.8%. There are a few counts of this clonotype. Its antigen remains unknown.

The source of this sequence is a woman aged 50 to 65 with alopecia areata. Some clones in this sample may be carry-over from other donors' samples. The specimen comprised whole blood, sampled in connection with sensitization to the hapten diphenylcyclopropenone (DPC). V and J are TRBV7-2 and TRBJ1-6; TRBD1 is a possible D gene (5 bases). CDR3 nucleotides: TGTGCCAGCAGCTTCAGCAGGGACCCGATTCGAAATTCACCCCTCCACTTT. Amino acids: CASSFSRDPIRNSPLHF.